This TCR beta chain was captured by sequencing in a study of T cell repertoires in cytomegalovirus infection (dated by TCRdb to about 2019). In the study overall: Recently identified HLA-C-restricted CMV epitopes, whose presentation resists viral immunomodulation, were targeted by peptide stimulations together with well-studied HLA-B-restricted epitopes. The HLA type of each donor mattered for the analysis, because public TCR beta signatures pointed to carriage of CMV infection along with the matching HLA type.

Beyond this particular receptor, the publication reports: The ex vivo response was dominated by HLA-C-restricted CMV-specific TCR beta clonotypes, which also provided the single most frequent clonotype in two of eight donors. Cumulative frequency of public TCR beta family members discriminated carriers of CMV infection plus the relevant HLA type in this cohort and an independent approximately 350-donor cohort.

The CDR3 runs 15 amino acids, cysteine and phenylalanine included. Solely the CDR3 DNA is kept, with 45 bases framed from the first base. V sheds 5 bases and J sheds 2 bases, leaving 12 bases between their ends. CDR1 is given as SGHTA and CDR2 as FQGNSA, both from the germline V gene. This clonotype appeared a few times. Its antigen specificity is not known. The sample holds no much larger clone one base away, and base qualities are not on file. Instrument used: Illumina HiSeq 1500. TCRdb reprocessing: public reads trimmed at Q25 with fastp, clones called with MiXCR, in-frame beta chains kept. Rows merge per CDR3 protein into single entries with the most common DNA and genes. Present in this sample are around 70,000 distinct CDR3 sequences, more than 25% of which were seen just once. The ten biggest clones cover 59% of the sample. Per the publication, the treatment or condition label means: in vitro stimulation with specific CMV peptide epitopes to enrich CMV-specific T cells.

Source: CD8+ T cells from cultured PBMCs, taken from culture after CMV antigen stimulation. The clonotype comes from a human donor in good health (CMV status not recorded). Some clones in this sample may be carry-over from other donors' samples. Rearrangement joined TRBV7-2 to TRBJ2-2, with an unclear D gene assignment. The DNA reads as follows: TGTGCCAGCAGCCGCCAGTCGCTCAACACCGGGGAGCTGTTTTTT. Translated, this gives CASSRQSLNTGELFF.